This TCR beta chain derives from a study of blood T cell repertoires in COVID-19. About the study: Italy, Spain and the United States were the sources of the convalescent and acute COVID-19 samples.

The data were produced by immunoSEQ multiplex PCR, yet TCRdb's version contains in-frame clones alone and is incomplete. The table lists about 290,000 clones, roughly 89% of them singletons. The CDR3 loop spans 13 amino acids. From germline, CDR1 is MRHNA and CDR2 SNTAGT. V was pared by 2 bases and J by 5 bases, with 6 bases between. Everyone who took part was roughly 18 to 89 years old, and they came from 20 to 25 US areas. In assigning cohorts, the study relied on participant-reported clinical history. For recovered donors of Cohort 3, there were two negative PCRs, clearance, or symptom resolution. The sequenced sample consisted of PBMCs or T cells enriched from blood (not recorded which). The source of this sequence is a woman aged 40 to 50 who had recovered from COVID-19. J is TRBJ2-2 and V is TRBV6-4, with a tentative D call TRBD1 (6 bases). The chain's CDR3 is CASSDRGTGELFF. In nucleotides, the CDR3 is TGTGCCAGCAGTGACAGGGGGACCGGGGAGCTGTTTTTT.